This T cell receptor beta chain was found in a study of OX40 agonist ivuxolimab in advanced cancers. Points from the study as a whole: Averaging showed that CD8+ T cells had more expanded clones than CD4+ did.

Details on this clone: The antigen is undetermined.

Profiled with immunoSEQ multiplex PCR; TCRdb holds only in-frame clones, not every one. The table has some 77,000 clones, approximately 92% seen once; the top ten hold less than 0.35%. This sample comprised CD4+ or CD8+ T cells sorted from blood, obtained in a trial of the OX40 agonist ivuxolimab. The sequence was collected from an adult with an advanced solid tumor such as melanoma, head and neck, liver or kidney cancer.

The CDR3 protein is CASTLGGLARNTIYF. Written as DNA, the CDR3 is TGTGCCAGCACCTTAGGGGGCCTGGCCCGCAACACCATATATTTT. The chain combines TRBV6-6 with TRBJ1-3, with 7 bases that match TRBD1. Germline values: CDR1 MNHNY, CDR2 SVGAGI (reference sequence). V dropped 7 bases and J dropped 7; count of bases not matched to a gene: 13. CDR3 length: 15 residues.